The 8 T cell receptor beta chains listed next were all sequenced from one sample in a study of shared T cell receptors in the human thymus. Repertoires were generated with immunoSEQ multiplex PCR, while TCRdb's copy carries only in-frame clones and drops some. This sample has about 660,000 clones, with about 90% found just once. This sample was also put to use in a study of human thymus T cells.

The source material was thymocytes. The receptor source for this set is a boy less than two years old with a congenital heart defect.

This chain joins TRBV4-1 and TRBJ1-1; no firm D call. Trimming removed 4 bases at V and 2 bases at J, with 14 bases between. The germline CDR1 and CDR2 sequences are MGHRA and YSYEKL. This CDR3 has 15 amino acids. CDR3 protein: CASSRTLAGNTEAFF. The CDR3 DNA reads as TGCGCCAGCAGCCGCACATTGGCAGGAAACACTGAAGCTTTCTTT.

The V and J genes are TRBV15 and TRBJ1-3; D not certain. CDR1 and CDR2 (germline): LNHNV, YYDKDF (reference sequence). Deletions cut 0 bases from V and 1 base from J, with 4 bases between. There are 14 residues in the CDR3. This CDR3 reads CATSRDRSGNTIYF. In DNA form, the CDR3 reads TGTGCCACCAGCAGAGACAGATCTGGAAACACCATATATTTT.

The sample holds one count of this clone. The chain employs TRBV6-1 and TRBJ2-3; D possibly corresponds to TRBD2 (5 bases). The CDR3 spans 17 residues. Looked up from germline, CDR1 is MNHNS and CDR2 is SASEGT. Deletions cut 0 bases from V and 1 base from J, with 14 bases between. The CDR3, as DNA: TGTGCCAGCAGTGAAGCGGATCTGTCGCGGGGCACAGATACGCAGTATTTT. It specifies CASSEADLSRGTDTQYF.

The rearrangement links TRBV18 to TRBJ2-7; D remains ambiguous. The ends were cut back, 3 bases at V and 7 bases at J, with 13 bases in the middle. Germline-derived CDR1 and CDR2 are KGHSH and LQKENI. This CDR3 is 13 amino acids long. The CDR3, as DNA: TGTGCCAGCTCACCGTCAAGCATCTGGGAGCAGTACTTC. Its protein product is CASSPSSIWEQYF.

This clone was seen a handful of times. The chain combines TRBV20-1 with TRBJ2-1; D is unclear. V shed 6 bases and J shed 8 bases, with 5 bases lying between them. Germline CDR1 is DFQATT and CDR2 is SNEGSKA (reference sequence). The CDR3 contains 9 residues. CDR3 amino acids: CSASDEQFF. The DNA for the CDR3 is TGCAGTGCCTCGGATGAGCAGTTCTTC.

The CDR3 sequence is CASSLGFRTGGNQPQHF. The CDR3 DNA reads as TGTGCCAGCAGCTTAGGTTTCCGGACAGGGGGTAATCAGCCCCAGCATTTT. The chain carries TRBV7-8 and TRBJ1-5; 10 nucleotides line up with TRBD1. The CDR3 length is 17 residues. The germline gives CDR1 SGHVS, CDR2 FQNEAQ. The ends lost 1 base at V and 4 bases at J; junction bases unmatched: 7.

The CDR3 sequence is CASSEGLGRQGIETQYF. CDR3 nucleotides: TGTGCCAGCAGTGAAGGTCTAGGACGACAGGGTATCGAGACCCAGTACTTC. This chain connects TRBV6-1 to TRBJ2-5; 7 nucleotides line up with TRBD1. The V gene end was trimmed by 1 base and the J gene end by 5 bases; junction bases not matched to a gene: 13. The CDR3 runs 17 residues. In germline, CDR1 is MNHNS, CDR2 SASEGT.

This clone was seen once. The chain is built from TRBV10-3 and TRBJ1-2, with D unresolved. The CDR3 extends over 16 amino acids. Trimming shortened V by 3 bases and J by 0 bases, and 14 bases separated the two germline ends. In germline, CDR1 is ENHRY, CDR2 SYGVKD. The DNA for the CDR3 is TGTGCCATCAGTGAAGCGGATACGCTTTCTAACTATGGCTACACCTTC. The encoded protein is CAISEADTLSNYGYTF.